This note documents a single T cell receptor (beta chain) sequence. These data originate in a study of CD8 T cells in ankylosing spondylitis. One entry per CDR3 protein results from TCRdb running MiXCR on the 5' RACE reads. The sample records some 270,000 distinct CDR3 sequences, more than 15% being singletons. Germline V CDR1 and CDR2: SGHVS, FNYEAQ. The J segment lost 0 bases and the V segment lost 5 bases, leaving 10 bases of the junction unmatched. This CDR3 is 17 amino acids long. The chain is built from TRBV7-6 and TRBJ1-1, with 9 nucleotides matching TRBD1. The TCR comes from a male donor with ankylosing spondylitis or in good health (not recorded which). The sequenced material came from blood, either unsorted or a sorted T cell fraction (not recorded which). The DNA for the CDR3 is TGTGCCAGCAGCATGACAGGGGGAGAACTGATGAACACTGAAGCTTTCTTT. It specifies CASSMTGGELMNTEAFF. The full variable domain, rest sourced from reference TRBV7-6 and TRBJ1-1, is GAGVSQSPRYKVTKRGQDVALRCDPISGHVSLYWYRQALGQGPEFLTYFNYEAQQDKSGLPNDRFSAERPEGSISTLTIQRTEQRDSAMYRCASSMTGGELMNTEAFFGQGTRLTVV.